Included here is one TCR beta chain sequence, with context. The antigen remains undetermined. This sample is drawn from a study of Graves' ophthalmopathy and Graves' hyperthyroidism. Broader study findings: Clonotypes were expanded in thyroid at above 0.001 frequency, and most also appeared in blood.

Moderate-to-severe activity, CAS at least 3, NOSPECS at least 4 and duration under 3 months characterized donors with ophthalmopathy. From RNA, the CDR3 regions of TCR beta chains were amplified and sequenced. HTBI-primed RT-PCR formed the first round, and a multiplex PCR formed the second. A single record per CDR3 protein comes from TCRdb applying MiXCR to the multiplex PCR reads. The profile shows approximately 330,000 distinct CDR3 sequences, 17% of them singletons. Sequenced material: peripheral blood. This clonotype was obtained from an adult man with Graves' ophthalmopathy.

The CDR3 loop reads CASSRDRVNYGYTF. In DNA, the CDR3 is TGTGCCAGCAGCAGGGACAGGGTGAACTATGGCTACACCTTC. V and J are TRBV6-1 and TRBJ1-2; 9 positions agree with TRBD1. V was clipped by 6 bases and J by 2 bases; unmatched bases: 4. This CDR3 is built from 14 residues. The germline CDR1 and CDR2 sequences are MNHNS and SASEGT.